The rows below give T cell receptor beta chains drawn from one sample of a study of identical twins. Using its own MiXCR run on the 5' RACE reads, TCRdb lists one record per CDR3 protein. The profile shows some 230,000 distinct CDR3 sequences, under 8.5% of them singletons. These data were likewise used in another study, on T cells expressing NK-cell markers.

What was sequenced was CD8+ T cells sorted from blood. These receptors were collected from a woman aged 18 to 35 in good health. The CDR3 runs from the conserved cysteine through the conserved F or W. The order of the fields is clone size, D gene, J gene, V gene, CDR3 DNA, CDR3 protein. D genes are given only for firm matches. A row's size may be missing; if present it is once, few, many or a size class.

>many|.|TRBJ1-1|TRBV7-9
TGTGCCAGCAGCCCACCTACAGGGAGAAAGTTCAACACTGAAGCTTTCTTT
CASSPPTGRKFNTEAFF
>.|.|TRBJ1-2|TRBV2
TGTGCCAGCAGTGAGGAGTCAGGGCATGGCTACACCTTC
CASSEESGHGYTF
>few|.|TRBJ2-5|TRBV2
TGTGCCAGCAGGGGGGCGACAGCAGGAGAGACCCAGTACTTC
CASRGATAGETQYF
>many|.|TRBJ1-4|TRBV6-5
TGTGCCAGCAGTTCCATTGGGGGGGTGAACGAAAAACTGTTTTTT
CASSSIGGVNEKLFF
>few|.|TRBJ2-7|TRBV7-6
TGTGCCAGCAGACCCTCGGTCGGCTACGAGCAGTACTTC
CASRPSVGYEQYF
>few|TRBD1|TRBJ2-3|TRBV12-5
TGTGCTAGGAAGAATTACCAGCCTCAGGGACAGACCACAGATACGCAGTATTTT
CARKNYQPQGQTTDTQYF
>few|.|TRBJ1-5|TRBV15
TGTGCCACCTCGGCGGAACGCAATCAGCCCCAGCATTTT
CATSAERNQPQHF
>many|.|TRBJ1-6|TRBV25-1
TGTGCCAGCAGTGAATGGGGTTCACCCCTCCACTTT
CASSEWGSPLHF
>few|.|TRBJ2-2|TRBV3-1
TGTGCCACCTGCCAAGATCTCACGGAGTCGAACACCGGGGAGCTGTTTTTT
CATCQDLTESNTGELFF
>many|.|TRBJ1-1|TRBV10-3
TGTGCCGCTGGGACCGTCATGAACACTGAAGCTTTCTTT
CAAGTVMNTEAFF
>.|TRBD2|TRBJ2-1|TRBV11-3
TGTGCCAGCAGCTTAACTAGCGGGTGGCGGGATGAGCAGTTCTTC
CASSLTSGWRDEQFF
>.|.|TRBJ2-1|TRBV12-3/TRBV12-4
TGTGCCAGCAGTTTTACAGGGCACAATGAGCAGTTCTTC
CASSFTGHNEQFF
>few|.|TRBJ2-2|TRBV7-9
TGTGCCAGGTGGGGGGCCACCGGGGAGCTGTTTTTT
CARWGATGELFF
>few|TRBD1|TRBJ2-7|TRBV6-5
TGTGCCAGCAGTTACCAACCGGGACAGTTCGCCCCGTACGAGCAGTACTTC
CASSYQPGQFAPYEQYF
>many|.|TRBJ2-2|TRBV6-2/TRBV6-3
TGTGCCAGCACCCCCGAGCTCACCGGGGAGCTGTTTTTT
CASTPELTGELFF
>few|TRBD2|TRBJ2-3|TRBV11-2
TGTGCCAGCAGCCCCTCATCCGGGACTAGGAGTGTCACAGATACGCAGTATTTT
CASSPSSGTRSVTDTQYF
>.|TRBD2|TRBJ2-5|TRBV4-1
TGCGCCAGCAGCCCCCATGGAGCGGGGGAAGAGACCCAGTACTTC
CASSPHGAGEETQYF
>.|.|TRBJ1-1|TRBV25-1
TGTGCCAGCAGTGTGGGAGCCGAAGCTTTCTTT
CASSVGAEAFF
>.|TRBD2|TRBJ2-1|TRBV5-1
TGCGCCAGCAGCTTGGAGGGTCTAGCGGGGGGGCTCAATGAGCAGTTCTTC
CASSLEGLAGGLNEQFF
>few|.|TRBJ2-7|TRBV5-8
TGTGCCAGCAGCTTGGCAGCAAGATCCTACGAGCAGTACTTC
CASSLAARSYEQYF
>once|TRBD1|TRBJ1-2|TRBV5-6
TGTGCCAGCAGCTTGGCTACGGGACAGGCTGGCTATGGCTACACCTTC
CASSLATGQAGYGYTF
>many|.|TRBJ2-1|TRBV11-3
TGTGCCAGCAGCTCCGAAGAAGGGAATGAGCAGTTCTTC
CASSSEEGNEQFF
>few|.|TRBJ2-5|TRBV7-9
TGTGCCAGCAGCTTAGTCCCCCCGAGGGTAGAAGAGACCCAGTACTTC
CASSLVPPRVEETQYF
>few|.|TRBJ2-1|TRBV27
TGTGCCAGCAGTTTATCGACCACAGGCAATGAGCAGTTCTTC
CASSLSTTGNEQFF
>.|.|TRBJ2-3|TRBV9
TGTGCCAGCAGCGCGGACGGACGTCGCACAGATACGCAGTATTTT
CASSADGRRTDTQYF
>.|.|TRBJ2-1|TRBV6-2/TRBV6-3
TGTGCCAGCAGTTACGATCCCAGGGGATCCGAACACAATGAGCAGTTCTTC
CASSYDPRGSEHNEQFF
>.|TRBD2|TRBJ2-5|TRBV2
TGTGCCAGCAGCGACGGTCCCCCGACACTAGCGAACCAAGAGACCCAGTACTTC
CASSDGPPTLANQETQYF
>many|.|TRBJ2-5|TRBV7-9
TGTGCCAGCAGCCTGGCCGCGGGAGAGACCCAGTACTTC
CASSLAAGETQYF
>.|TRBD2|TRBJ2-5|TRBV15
TGTGCCACCAGCGGCCCCGTAGCGGGGCGCCAAGAGACCCAGTACTTC
CATSGPVAGRQETQYF
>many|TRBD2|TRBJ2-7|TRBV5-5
TGTGCCAGCAGCCAAGGACTAGCGGGGGAACCCTACGAGCAGTACTTC
CASSQGLAGEPYEQYF
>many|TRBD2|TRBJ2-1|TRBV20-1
TGCAGTGCTAGGCCGACTAGCAGCGACAATGAGCAGTTCTTC
CSARPTSSDNEQFF
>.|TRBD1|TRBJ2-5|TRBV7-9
TGTGCCAGCAGCGCGCCTAACAGGGGGGAGACCCAGTACTTC
CASSAPNRGETQYF
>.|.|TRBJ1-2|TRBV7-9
TGTGCCAGCAGCTTCTCGGCGGACCCCTATGGCTACACCTTC
CASSFSADPYGYTF
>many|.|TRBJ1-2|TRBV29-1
TGCAGCGCGCCAACGGAGGACTATGGCTACACCTTC
CSAPTEDYGYTF
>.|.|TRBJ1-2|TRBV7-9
TGTGCCAGCAGTGGGCAGGCCGATGGCTACACCTTC
CASSGQADGYTF
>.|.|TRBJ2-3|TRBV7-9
TGTGCCGGGGGGGCGTCAGATACGCAGTATTTT
CAGGASDTQYF
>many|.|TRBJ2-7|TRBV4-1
TGCGCCAGCAGCCAATCTATCGACCGGGCTTTCCACGAGCAGTACTTC
CASSQSIDRAFHEQYF
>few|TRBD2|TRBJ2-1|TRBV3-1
TGTGCCAGCAGCCCCCAGGGACTAGCCGTCGGCAATGAGCAGTTCTTC
CASSPQGLAVGNEQFF
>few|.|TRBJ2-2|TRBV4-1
TGCGCCAGCAGCAATCCCTTAGGGGTGAACACCGGGGAGCTGTTTTTT
CASSNPLGVNTGELFF
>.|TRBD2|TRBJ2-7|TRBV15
TGTGCCACCAGAGGGACTAGCGGGAGACACGAGCAGTACTTC
CATRGTSGRHEQYF
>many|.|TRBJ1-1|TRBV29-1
TGCAGCGTTGAACAGGACACTGAAGCTTTCTTT
CSVEQDTEAFF
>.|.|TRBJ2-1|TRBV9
TGTGCCAGCAGCGTAGATAGTAGCGCCCACAATGAGCAGTTCTTC
CASSVDSSAHNEQFF
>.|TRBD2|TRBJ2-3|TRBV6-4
TGTGCCAGCAGTCCTCGGACTAGTCCTGCAGATACGCAGTATTTT
CASSPRTSPADTQYF
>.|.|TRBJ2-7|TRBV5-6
TGTGCCAGCAGCTTGTCAGGGACCACCTACGAGCAGTACTTC
CASSLSGTTYEQYF
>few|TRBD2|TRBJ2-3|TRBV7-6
TGTGCCAGCAGCTTACTAGCGGGGAGACCAGATACGCAGTATTTT
CASSLLAGRPDTQYF
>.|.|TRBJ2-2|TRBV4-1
TGCGCCAGCAGCCAAGTAGGAGCTGAGAACACCGGGGAGCTGTTTTTT
CASSQVGAENTGELFF